Each of the 25 T cell receptor beta chains below was sequenced from the same sample in a study of OX40 agonist ivuxolimab in advanced cancers. Sequencing was performed with immunoSEQ multiplex PCR; in TCRdb, only in-frame clones are kept and a portion is missing. In the table there are 45,000 to 65,000 clones, roughly 86% of which are singletons. This specimen consisted of CD4+ or CD8+ T cells sorted from blood, obtained in a trial of the OX40 agonist ivuxolimab. Receptors were obtained from an adult with an advanced solid tumor such as melanoma, head and neck, liver or kidney cancer.

This clone was counted a few times. CDR3 residues: CASSLTAGQGVNEQYF. CDR3 sequence (DNA): TGTGCCAGCAGCTTGACAGCGGGACAGGGAGTGAACGAGCAGTACTTC. The rearrangement joins TRBV5-5 to TRBJ2-7; 9 bases line up with TRBD1. The CDR3 extends over 16 amino acids. Trimming removed 1 base from V and 5 bases from J; junction bases left unmatched: 10. Germline CDR1 is SGHKS and CDR2 is YYEKEE (reference sequence).

The rearrangement links TRBV19 to TRBJ2-1; 14 bases align to TRBD2. CDR3 size: 15 residues. The ends lost 1 base at V and 9 bases at J; junction bases unmatched: 2. The germline V gene has CDR1 LNHDA and CDR2 SQIVND (reference sequence). CDR3 bases: TGTGCCAGTAGTATAGGGACTAGCGGGAGGTTTGAGCAGTTCTTC. It translates to CASSIGTSGRFEQFF.

The chain uses TRBV2 and TRBJ2-5; 13 nucleotides line up with TRBD2. Germline V gene data show CDR1 as SNHLY and CDR2 as FYNNEI. Trimming removed 3 bases from V and 0 bases from J; junction bases left unmatched: 4. This CDR3 spans 17 amino acids. The CDR3 sequence: CASSDILAGGYQETQYF. CDR3 bases: TGTGCCAGCAGTGATATACTAGCGGGGGGGTACCAAGAGACCCAGTACTTC.

This chain links TRBV6-1 with TRBJ1-6; 9 bases agree with TRBD1. Per germline, CDR1 MNHNS and CDR2 SASEGT. The trim removed 5 bases at V and 13 bases at J, leaving 3 bases unmatched. This CDR3 is 12 amino acids long. Here the CDR3 DNA reads TGTGCCAGCAGTACAGGGGGCCAGCCCCTCCACTTT. Its translation is CASSTGGQPLHF.

This rearrangement joins TRBV7-9 to TRBJ1-5; D is possibly TRBD1 (6 bases). Trimming removed 0 bases from V and 7 bases from J, with 13 bases in between. This CDR3 has 15 residues. Germline V gene lookup returns CDR1 SEHNR and CDR2 FQNEAQ (reference sequence). CDR3 region: CASSLAVGADQPQHF. The CDR3 bases are TGTGCCAGCAGCTTAGCGGTGGGGGCGGACCAGCCCCAGCATTTT.

The chain recombines TRBV20-1 with TRBJ1-1; D not resolved. CDR1 is DFQATT, CDR2 SNEGSKA, per germline (reference sequence). The CDR3 is 10 amino acids. V gave up 1 base and J gave up 8 bases, with 5 bases separating them. CDR3 loop: CSARGLEAFF. CDR3 nucleotides: TGCAGTGCTAGAGGCCTCGAAGCTTTCTTT.

The chain carries TRBV21-1 and TRBJ1-6; the tabulated D call, TRBD1, remains unverified against the DNA. TRBV21-1 is a pseudogene segment. This CDR3 is 16 amino acids long. The CDR3 loop reads CAFFQQGSSYNSPLHF. CDR3 bases: TGTGCGTTCTTCCAACAGGGAAGCTCCTATAATTCACCCCTCCACTTT.

This chain connects TRBV4-3 to TRBJ2-3; TRBD2 is a possible D gene (6 bases). The CDR3 has 16 residues. CDR1 is LGHNA and CDR2 is YSLEER in the germline V gene. Trimming took off 0 bases at V and 2 bases at J, with 12 bases between the two ends. The CDR3 region is CASSQERGGYTDTQYF. CDR3 nucleotide sequence: TGCGCCAGCAGCCAAGAAAGGGGAGGCTACACAGATACGCAGTATTTT.

The chain combines TRBV2 with TRBJ2-1, with D unresolved. Trimming pared 7 bases from V and 5 bases from J, leaving 12 bases between. The germline V gene has CDR1 SNHLY and CDR2 FYNNEI. The CDR3 has 13 amino acids. The CDR3 DNA sequence: TGTGCCAGCATCGGAAGGGATGACAATGAGCAGTTCTTC. This sequence encodes CASIGRDDNEQFF. The complete variable domain, with remaining parts taken from reference TRBV2 and TRBJ2-1, reads EPEVTQTPSHQVTQMGQEVILRCVPISNHLYFYWYRQILGQKVEFLVSFYNNEISEKSEIFDDQFSVERPDGSNFTLKIRSTKLEDSAMYFCASIGRDDNEQFFGPGTRLTVL.

The V and J genes are TRBV27 and TRBJ2-3; 12 bases agree with TRBD2. V trimming: 2 bases; J trimming: 5 bases; junction bases outside the gene matches: 5. Germline assignment: CDR1 MNHEY and CDR2 SMNVEV (reference sequence). The CDR3 consists of 16 residues. The CDR3: CASSLLAGGPIDTQYF. In DNA, the CDR3 is TGTGCCAGCAGTTTACTAGCGGGGGGGCCAATAGATACGCAGTATTTT.

The chain uses TRBV7-9 and TRBJ1-4; no clear D gene. The germline V gene encodes CDR1 SEHNR and CDR2 FQNEAQ (reference sequence). This CDR3 comprises 15 residues. Trimming shortened V by 6 bases and J by 5 bases, and 16 bases separated the two germline ends. The CDR3 spells CASSTTSQENEKLFF. In DNA form, the CDR3 reads TGTGCCAGCAGTACCACTAGCCAGGAGAATGAAAAACTGTTTTTT. The complete variable domain, with remaining parts taken from reference TRBV7-9 and TRBJ1-4, reads DTGVSQNPRHKITKRGQNVTFRCDPISEHNRLYWYRQTLGQGPEFLTYFQNEAQLEKSRLLSDRFSAERPKGSFSTLEIQRTEQGDSAMYLCASSTTSQENEKLFFGSGTQLSVL.

This clone has only a few counts. V usage is TRBV11-2 and J usage is TRBJ1-1, with TRBD1 as a possible D gene (5 bases). From germline, CDR1 is SGHAT and CDR2 FQNNGV. Trimming removed 5 bases from V and 4 bases from J, with 14 bases in between. This CDR3 region has 14 residues. The CDR3 sequence: CASSPGGGSTEAFF. The CDR3 DNA follows: TGTGCCAGCAGCCCTGGTGGGGGGAGCACTGAAGCTTTCTTT.

DNA of the CDR3: TGTGCCAGCAACGACAGGGCCGTGAACACTGAAGCTTTCTTT. Protein sequence: CASNDRAVNTEAFF. This chain links TRBV6-6 with TRBJ1-1; 7 nucleotides agree with TRBD1. Germline values: CDR1 MNHNY, CDR2 SVGAGI (reference sequence). This CDR3 has 14 residues. V shed 7 bases and J 0 bases; nucleotides not matched to a gene: 5.

The chain uses TRBV25-1 and TRBJ1-3, with unresolved D. V lost 3 bases and J lost 9, with 9 bases in between. The CDR3 is made up of 12 amino acids. CDR1 and CDR2 from the germline V gene are MGHDK and SYGVNS. CDR3 nucleotide sequence: TGTGCCAGCAGTGACCTAGGGCTCACCATATATTTT. It codes for CASSDLGLTIYF.

The V and J genes are TRBV5-4 and TRBJ1-5; no clear D. Germline-derived CDR1 and CDR2 are SGHNT and YYREEE (reference sequence). With 3 bases removed from V and 3 bases from J, the gap between germline ends came to 10 bases. This CDR3 is built from 14 residues. The CDR3 loop reads CASSSDGYNQPQHF. CDR3 bases: TGTGCCAGCAGCTCGGACGGTTACAATCAGCCCCAGCATTTT.

The chain joins TRBV27 to TRBJ2-3; 9 nucleotides line up with TRBD2. V shed 3 bases, J shed 0 bases, and the junction held 10 bases outside the gene matches. The CDR3 sequence is 18 residues long. Germline V CDR1 and CDR2: MNHEY, SMNVEV (reference sequence). CDR3 sequence reads: CASSFLAGGPLSTDTQYF. CDR3 coding DNA: TGTGCCAGCAGTTTTTTGGCGGGAGGGCCCCTCAGCACAGATACGCAGTATTTT.

The chain combines TRBV6-5 with TRBJ2-7, with 10 bases fitting TRBD1. Losses at the gene ends were 5 bases for V and 5 bases for J; bases not matched to a gene: 9. This CDR3 comprises 15 residues. CDR1 and CDR2 (germline): MNHEY, SVGAGI. The CDR3 protein is CASSAPRDRGHEQYF. The CDR3 DNA is TGTGCCAGCAGTGCACCCCGGGACAGGGGCCACGAGCAGTACTTC.

V is TRBV7-9 and J is TRBJ2-3; 9 bases align to TRBD2. From germline, CDR1 is SEHNR and CDR2 FQNEAQ (reference sequence). After removal of 5 bases from V and 3 bases from J, the junction contained 9 bases not matched to a gene. This CDR3 region has 16 residues. The CDR3 nucleotides are TGTGCCAGCAGCCCCTCGGGCGGGAGGGGGACAGATACGCAGTATTTT. This translates into CASSPSGGRGTDTQYF.

The chain is built from TRBV5-6 and TRBJ1-2, with TRBD1 matching 9 bases. Germline V CDR1 and CDR2: SGHDT, YYEEEE. V was clipped by 3 bases and J by 7 bases; unmatched bases: 7. This CDR3 region has 14 residues. The CDR3 sequence is CASSSLTGGVGYTF. In DNA form, the CDR3 reads TGTGCCAGCAGCTCATTAACAGGGGGCGTTGGCTACACCTTC.

The count of this clone is one. V usage is TRBV28 and J usage is TRBJ2-1; 7 bases are a match to TRBD2. The CDR3 is 14 amino acids. Per the germline V gene, CDR1 is MDHEN and CDR2 is SYDVKM. V shed 10 bases and J 7 bases; nucleotides not matched to a gene: 13. The DNA for the CDR3 is TGTGCCACCTGCCGGGAAGCGGGATTTAATGAGCAGTTCTTC. It is translated as CATCREAGFNEQFF.

This chain joins TRBV7-9 and TRBJ2-7, with D perhaps TRBD2 (5 bases). V was clipped by 5 bases and J by 3 bases, with 20 bases between them. The germline CDR1 and CDR2 sequences are SEHNR and FQNEAQ (reference sequence). The CDR3 has 16 amino acids. CDR3 DNA: TGTGCCAGCAGCCAGCGATCCAGCGGAGTTGACTACGAGCAGTACTTC. Its translation: CASSQRSSGVDYEQYF.

Only one count was recorded for this clone. CDR3 region: CASGGLPNEQFF. CDR3 DNA sequence: TGTGCCAGCGGGGGACTCCCCAATGAGCAGTTCTTC. V and J are TRBV9 and TRBJ2-1, with D perhaps matching TRBD2 (6 bases). The V end was cut by 7 bases, the J end by 6 bases, with 11 bases between. This CDR3 region has 12 residues. The germline V gene encodes CDR1 SGDLS and CDR2 YYNGEE.

Concerning this clone: The sample has other DNA sequences that encode this CDR3 too. The chain recombines TRBV2 with TRBJ1-2; tentatively, D is TRBD1 (5 bases). Germline CDR1 is SNHLY and CDR2 is FYNNEI. The CDR3 loop spans 17 amino acids. Trimming stripped 6 bases from V and 8 bases from J, with 28 bases between. CDR3 sequence reads: CASRSFSSLGPGGGYTF. The CDR3 nucleotides read TGTGCCAGCAGAAGTTTTTCCTCCCTGGGACCTGGGGGAGGCTACACCTTC.

This clone has only one observation. The CDR3 spells CASSLLTSGMDEQYF. CDR3 coding DNA: TGTGCCAGCAGTCTTTTGACTAGCGGGATGGACGAGCAGTACTTC. This sequence joins TRBV28 and TRBJ2-7; the match to TRBD2 covers 11 bases. The CDR3 loop spans 15 amino acids. Germline CDR1 MDHEN, CDR2 SYDVKM. Trimming removed 5 bases from V and 5 bases from J; junction bases left unmatched: 8.

The V call is TRBV28, the J call TRBJ1-2; D is unclear. From germline, CDR1 is MDHEN and CDR2 SYDVKM. V lost 2 bases and J lost 4, with 11 bases in between. CDR3 length: 14 amino acids. CDR3 protein: CASSLDGSAYGYTF. The DNA for the CDR3 is TGTGCCAGCAGTTTAGATGGGTCGGCCTATGGCTACACCTTC.